This T cell receptor beta chain came from a study of T-cell memory formation after mild COVID-19. TCRdb reanalysed the 5' RACE reads using MiXCR and keeps one entry per CDR3 protein. In the table there are 45,000 to 65,000 distinct CDR3 sequences, approximately 9.1% of which are singletons. Trimming removed 5 bases from V and 4 bases from J, with 24 bases in between. CDR3 length: 17 residues. Germline lookup yields CDR1 SEHNR and CDR2 FQNEAQ (reference sequence). The TCR originated in an adult woman who had mild COVID-19 (a few samples of this study predate the infection). Cell type and time point are not known. The chain is built from TRBV7-9 and TRBJ2-7; perhaps D is TRBD1 or TRBD2 (7 bases each). Sequencing was performed on PBMCs or a T cell subset sorted from them (not recorded which). The CDR3 region is CASSPGGAGGPSYEQYF. In DNA form, the CDR3 reads TGTGCCAGCAGCCCAGGGGGGGCAGGGGGGCCATCATACGAGCAGTACTTC.